Listed below are T cell receptor beta chains from one sample, sequenced in a study of blood T cell repertoires in COVID-19. Produced via immunoSEQ multiplex PCR; TCRdb's table is partial and in-frame only. The table has 300,000 to 450,000 clones, around 87% seen once; the top ten hold about 1%. The sequenced sample was PBMCs or T cells enriched from blood (not recorded which). The receptor source for this set is a man younger than 35 who had recovered from COVID-19. Each CDR3 is given with its conserved first and last residue. D genes are given only for firm matches. The size entry is marked missing in some rows and otherwise reads once, few, many or a size class.

V gene	clone size	D gene	J gene	CDR3 DNA	CDR3 protein
TRBV19	.	TRBD1	TRBJ1-2	TGTGCCAGTAGTGAGGACAGGGGGCCCTATGGCTACACCTTC	CASSEDRGPYGYTF
TRBV2	few	.	TRBJ1-2	TGTGCCAGCAGTGAGGGGCAGGGAAATGGCTACACCTTC	CASSEGQGNGYTF
TRBV11-3	once	.	TRBJ2-5	TGTGCCAGCAGCTTAGGAGGCAGCCAAGAGACCCAGTACTTC	CASSLGGSQETQYF
TRBV6-2/TRBV6-3	.	.	TRBJ1-5	TGTGCCAGCAGTTATACAGGAACCCAGCCCCAGCATTTT	CASSYTGTQPQHF
TRBV3-1/TRBV3-2	once	.	TRBJ1-1	TGTGCCAGCAGCGAAGGGTCGGTGAACACTGAAGCTTTCTTT	CASSEGSVNTEAFF
TRBV6-5	.	.	TRBJ2-7	TGTGCCAGCAGACTCGGACAGGGAGGGTACGAGCAGTACTTC	CASRLGQGGYEQYF
TRBV27	.	.	TRBJ1-2	TGTGCCAGCAGTCCGACAGATTGGGCCTATGGCTACACCTTC	CASSPTDWAYGYTF
TRBV7-9	.	TRBD1	TRBJ1-6	TGTGCCAGCAGCTTAGAGGGGGCAAATTCACCCCTCCACTTT	CASSLEGANSPLHF
TRBV4-2	.	TRBD2	TRBJ2-1	TGTGCCAGCAGCCAAGTGGGCGGGAGGGCCGTCGATGAGCAGTTCTTC	CASSQVGGRAVDEQFF
TRBV5-1	.	.	TRBJ2-1	TGCGCCAGCAGCTTCCGCCAGGATACCTACAATGAGCAGTTCTTC	CASSFRQDTYNEQFF
TRBV29-1	.	.	TRBJ2-2	TGCAGCGCTGTAGGGGGGGCTTGGAACACCGGGGAGCTGTTTTTT	CSAVGGAWNTGELFF
TRBV9	.	.	TRBJ1-2	TGTGCCAGCAGCGCAAATGGATGGGACACCTATGGCTACACCTTC	CASSANGWDTYGYTF
TRBV2	.	.	TRBJ1-2	TGTGCCAGCAGTGACAGCGGCTATGGCTACACCTTC	CASSDSGYGYTF
TRBV7-9	.	TRBD2	TRBJ2-3	TGTGCCAGCAGCTTAGGAGACGGGGGGTACACAGATACGCAGTATTTT	CASSLGDGGYTDTQYF
TRBV6-2/TRBV6-3	.	.	TRBJ1-5	TGTGCCAGCAGTGGACAGCGCAATCAGCCCCAGCATTTT	CASSGQRNQPQHF
TRBV5-5	.	.	TRBJ2-1	TGTGCCAGCAGCTTGGGACTCGCGTCAGGGGATGAGCAGTTCTTC	CASSLGLASGDEQFF
TRBV7-9	.	TRBD1	TRBJ1-1	TGTGCCAGCAGCTTCTCAGGGGGCAACACTGAAGCTTTCTTT	CASSFSGGNTEAFF
TRBV10-3	.	.	TRBJ1-2	TGTGCCATCAGTGGGGAGGGAATCTATGGCTACACCTTC	CAISGEGIYGYTF
TRBV5-4	.	.	TRBJ2-7	TGTGCCAGCAGCGGAGGGGTGTACGAGCAGTACTTC	CASSGGVYEQYF
TRBV12-3/TRBV12-4	.	.	TRBJ1-1	TGTGCCAGCAGTTTAGTGGGGAGTACTGAAGCTTTCTTT	CASSLVGSTEAFF
TRBV10-3	.	.	TRBJ2-3	TGTGCCATCAGTGTAGGAGGGAGGCAAGATACGCAGTATTTT	CAISVGGRQDTQYF
TRBV12-3/TRBV12-4	.	.	TRBJ1-3	TGTGCCAGCAGGCTATCTGGAAACACCATATATTTT	CASRLSGNTIYF